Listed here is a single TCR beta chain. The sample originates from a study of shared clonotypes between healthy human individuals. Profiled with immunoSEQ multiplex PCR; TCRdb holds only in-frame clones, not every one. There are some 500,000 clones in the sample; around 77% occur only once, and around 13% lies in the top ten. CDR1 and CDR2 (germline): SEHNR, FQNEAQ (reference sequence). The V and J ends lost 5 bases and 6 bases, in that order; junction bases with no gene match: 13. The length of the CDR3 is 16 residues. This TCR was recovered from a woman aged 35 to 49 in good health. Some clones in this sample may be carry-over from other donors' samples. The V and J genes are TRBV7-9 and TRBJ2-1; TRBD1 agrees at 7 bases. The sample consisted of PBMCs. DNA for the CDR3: TGTGCCAGCAGCATATCTAATTCCGGGACAGTCAATGAGCAGTTCTTC. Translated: CASSISNSGTVNEQFF.